This entry lists 30 T cell receptor beta chains sequenced from one sample in a study of blood T cell repertoires in COVID-19. Method: immunoSEQ multiplex PCR; TCRdb's copy keeps in-frame clones and lacks some. The sample includes approximately 260,000 clones, more than 85% of them seen just once. The sample comprised peripheral blood. These receptor sequences come from a young man with active or convalescent COVID-19.

Notes on this clone: Other DNA sequences from this sample encode an identical CDR3 as well. This sequence joins TRBV9 and TRBJ1-3; the D is unclear. V was shortened by 2 bases and J by 0 bases, with 3 bases between the two germline ends. Germline V lookup: CDR1 SGDLS, CDR2 YYNGEE. The length of the CDR3 is 13 residues. CDR3: CASSVSSGNTIYF. CDR3 nucleotides: TGTGCCAGCAGCGTGAGCTCTGGAAACACCATATATTTT.

The chain couples TRBV19 to TRBJ1-1, with D hard to call. V lost 1 base to trimming and J lost 4 bases, with 10 bases between them. Germline CDR1 LNHDA, CDR2 SQIVND (reference sequence). The CDR3 covers 14 residues. The CDR3 region is CASSIADTRTEAFF. The CDR3 DNA sequence: TGTGCCAGTAGTATAGCTGATACGCGCACTGAAGCTTTCTTT.

This sequence joins TRBV7-9 and TRBJ1-2; D is possibly TRBD1 (6 bases). This CDR3 is 13 amino acids long. Trimming left V 4 bases short and J 2 bases short, with 8 bases between. Germline V gene data show CDR1 as SEHNR and CDR2 as FQNEAQ (reference sequence). CDR3 nucleotide sequence: TGTGCCAGCAGCTCCACAGGGAACTATGGCTACACCTTC. This translates into CASSSTGNYGYTF.

This chain links TRBV4-3 with TRBJ1-4; no definite D call. The CDR3 spans 15 residues. Germline V gene sequence: CDR1 LGHNA, CDR2 YSLEER. Trimming left V 1 base short and J 4 bases short, with 10 bases between. The CDR3 sequence is CASSQVTEGNEKLFF. CDR3 sequence (DNA): TGCGCCAGCAGCCAAGTTACGGAGGGTAATGAAAAACTGTTTTTT.

The chain carries TRBV30 and TRBJ1-4, with 10 nucleotides matching TRBD1. Germline V gives CDR1 GTSNPN, CDR2 SVGIG (reference sequence). This CDR3 comprises 14 residues. The ends lost 3 bases at V and 8 bases at J; junction bases unmatched: 6. The CDR3 coding sequence is TGTGCCTGGAGGGCCGGGACAGGGGTCGAAAAACTGTTTTTT. It is translated as CAWRAGTGVEKLFF.

V gene TRBV15 combines with J gene TRBJ2-3; 11 nucleotides match TRBD2. The CDR3 spans 19 residues. Germline V CDR1 and CDR2: LNHNV, YYDKDF (reference sequence). V lost 2 bases, J lost 3 bases, and 13 bases stayed unmatched. DNA for the CDR3: TGTGCCACCAGCAGACTCGGGACAGCGGGACTAGCGGTTACAGATACGCAGTATTTT. Translated, it gives CATSRLGTAGLAVTDTQYF.

This sequence joins TRBV10-3 and TRBJ2-5; 12 positions match TRBD1. The CDR3 runs 13 residues. Germline V gene sequence: CDR1 ENHRY, CDR2 SYGVKD. The V and J ends lost 10 bases and 4 bases, in that order; junction bases with no gene match: 4. In DNA form, the CDR3 reads TGTGCCACCGGGACAGGGGGCGCAGAGACCCAGTACTTC. This codes for CATGTGGAETQYF.

The rearrangement joins TRBV11-2 to TRBJ1-2; D is unclear. Trimming cost V 5 bases and J 2 bases, with 9 bases left between them. This CDR3 has 13 residues. The germline V gene encodes CDR1 SGHAT and CDR2 FQNNGV. CDR3 in amino acids: CASSPGLNYGYTF. As DNA, the CDR3 is TGTGCCAGCAGCCCGGGATTGAACTATGGCTACACCTTC.

The genes are TRBV29-1 and TRBJ2-1; 8 nucleotides agree with TRBD2. The CDR3 has 13 amino acids. J lost 7 bases, V lost 7 bases, and 9 bases had no gene match. The germline CDR1 and CDR2 sequences are SQVTM and ANQGSEA. The CDR3 sequence is CSESSGVSNEQFF. DNA for the CDR3: TGCAGCGAAAGTAGCGGGGTCAGTAATGAGCAGTTCTTC.

This chain joins TRBV2 and TRBJ1-5; weak D call: TRBD1 (5 bases). The ends were cut back, 1 base at V and 5 bases at J, with 12 bases in the middle. The germline V gene has CDR1 SNHLY and CDR2 FYNNEI. This CDR3 is 15 amino acids long. CDR3 amino acids: CASSEDQGGYQPQHF. The CDR3 nucleotides read TGTGCCAGCAGTGAAGACCAGGGAGGCTATCAGCCCCAGCATTTT.

The rearrangement uses TRBV24-1 and TRBJ2-7; no reliable D call. V was cut by 0 bases and J by 5 bases, with 7 bases left in between. The CDR3 spans 13 residues. Germline CDR1 KGHDR, CDR2 SFDVKD. CDR3 sequence (DNA): TGTGCCACCAGTGATTTGCTAGGTGACGAGCAGTACTTC. It specifies CATSDLLGDEQYF.

The V and J genes are TRBV6-4 and TRBJ2-3; 7 nucleotides agree with TRBD1. V shed 6 bases and J 5 bases; nucleotides not matched to a gene: 11. CDR1 and CDR2 (germline): MRHNA, SNTAGT. The CDR3 is made up of 15 amino acids. In nucleotides, the CDR3 is TGTGCCAGCAGCCCTCAGGGGGTTGTAGGAGATACGCAGTATTTT. Translated, it gives CASSPQGVVGDTQYF.

There are a few counts of this clone. The chain couples TRBV5-8 to TRBJ1-1, with 10 nucleotides matching TRBD1. The CDR3 runs 13 residues. Trimming took 4 bases from V and 6 from J; bases not matched to a gene: 3. Germline-derived CDR1 and CDR2 are SGHTS and YDEGEE. DNA of the CDR3: TGTGCCAGCAGCATCGGACAGGGGGCTGAAGCTTTCTTT. It yields the protein CASSIGQGAEAFF. Together with reference TRBV5-8 and TRBJ1-1, the CDR3 gives the full variable domain: EAGVTQSPTHLIKTRGQQATLRCSPISGHTSVYWYQQALGLGLQFLLWYDEGEERNRGNFPPRFSGRQFPNYSSELNVNALELEDSALYLCASSIGQGAEAFFGQGTRLTVV.

The genes are TRBV5-1 and TRBJ2-7; 9 bases are a match to TRBD1. Germline trimming cut 5 bases from V and 4 bases from J; bases unmatched to any gene: 7. CDR3 length equals 14 residues. From germline, CDR1 is SGHRS and CDR2 YFSETQ. CDR3 protein: CASRTGTGLYEQYF. The DNA of the CDR3 is TGCGCCAGCAGGACCGGGACAGGGCTTTACGAGCAGTACTTC.

The CDR3 is CASAHGPTMNTEAFF. As DNA, the CDR3 is TGTGCCAGCGCTCATGGTCCCACAATGAACACTGAAGCTTTCTTT. V is TRBV11-2 and J is TRBJ1-1; D gene ambiguous. Germline V CDR1 and CDR2: SGHAT, FQNNGV. The CDR3 covers 15 residues. V lost 8 bases, J lost 0 bases, and 16 bases lay in between. Drawing the rest from reference TRBV11-2 and TRBJ1-1, the complete variable domain is EAGVAQSPRYKIIEKRQSVAFWCNPISGHATLYWYQQILGQGPKLLIQFQNNGVVDDSQLPKDRFSAERLKGVDSTLKIQPAKLEDSAVYLCASAHGPTMNTEAFFGQGTRLTVV.

CDR3 sequence (DNA): TGTGCCAGCTCGCTAGGGGGGGACACTGAAGCTTTCTTT. Its translation is CASSLGGDTEAFF. The chain carries TRBV7-8 and TRBJ1-1; TRBD1 might be the D (6 bases). Germline CDR1 and CDR2: SGHVS and FQNEAQ. CDR3 size: 13 residues. The V end lost 8 bases, the J end lost 3 bases, and 13 bases lay between the germline ends.

This clone occurred once. This chain links TRBV3-1 (or the pseudogene TRBV3-2) with TRBJ1-6, with D maybe TRBD1 (5 bases). The V end was cut by 1 base, the J end by 7 bases, with 14 bases between. The CDR3 is made up of 16 amino acids. CDR1 is LGHDT, CDR2 YNNKEL, per germline (reference sequence). CDR3 in DNA: TGTGCCAGCAGCCAAGGGGGGGGAAATCGAAATTCACCCCTCCACTTT. It codes for CASSQGGGNRNSPLHF.

This chain uses TRBV5-6 with TRBJ1-2; 8 nucleotides agree with TRBD1. This CDR3 region has 15 residues. The junction had 9 bases not matched to a gene; V was cut back by 0 bases and J by 8 bases. Looked up from germline, CDR1 is SGHDT and CDR2 is YYEEEE. Written as DNA, the CDR3 is TGTGCCAGCAGCTTGGGCCCAGGGGGCTCGTTGGGCTACACCTTC. It is translated as CASSLGPGGSLGYTF. Filled out from reference TRBV5-6 and TRBJ1-2, the complete variable domain reads DAGVTQSPTHLIKTRGQQVTLRCSPKSGHDTVSWYQQALGQGPQFIFQYYEEEERQRGNFPDRFSGHQFPNYSSELNVNALLLGDSALYLCASSLGPGGSLGYTFGSGTRLTVV.

This clone was detected only once. This chain uses TRBV7-4 with TRBJ2-7; TRBD2 is a possible D gene (5 bases). CDR3 length: 17 amino acids. Germline CDR1 reads SGHVT; CDR2 reads SQSDAQ. V was cut by 8 bases and J by 3 bases, with 26 bases left in between. CDR3 sequence: CASRVAVGAALGYEQYF. DNA for the CDR3: TGTGCCAGCCGCGTCGCCGTAGGAGCGGCGCTCGGCTACGAGCAGTACTTC.

This clone has just a few counts. V is TRBV7-2 and J is TRBJ2-1; no reliable D call. The ends were cut back, 7 bases at V and 5 bases at J, with 12 bases in the middle. CDR3 length equals 13 residues. Germline V gene data show CDR1 as SGHTA and CDR2 as FQGNSA. CDR3 residues: CASTPNSDNEQFF. The CDR3 DNA follows: TGTGCCAGCACCCCTAACTCGGACAATGAGCAGTTCTTC.

V is TRBV19 and J is TRBJ1-4, with no clear D. Germline CDR1 LNHDA, CDR2 SQIVND (reference sequence). V was shortened by 3 bases and J by 3 bases, with 5 bases between the two germline ends. CDR3 length equals 13 residues. The CDR3 nucleotides read TGTGCCAGTAGTATCCGTTCTAATGAAAAACTGTTTTTT. This codes for CASSIRSNEKLFF.

V and J are TRBV27 and TRBJ2-1; weak D call: TRBD2 (5 bases). From germline, CDR1 is MNHEY and CDR2 SMNVEV (reference sequence). The V gene lost 2 bases and the J gene lost 6 bases, with 11 bases spanning the gap. This CDR3 region has 14 residues. The CDR3 DNA sequence: TGTGCCAGCAGTTTAAGCGGAGCAATCAATGAGCAGTTCTTC. Protein: CASSLSGAINEQFF.

The chain has TRBV7-2 and TRBJ1-2; a weak D match, TRBD1 (5 bases). V lost 5 bases to trimming and J lost 8 bases, with 21 bases between them. CDR3 length equals 15 residues. Germline lookup yields CDR1 SGHTA and CDR2 FQGNSA. CDR3 nucleotides: TGTGCCAGCAGCGCGTCGGGACTGTTGGGGTTAGGCTACACCTTC. Amino acid sequence: CASSASGLLGLGYTF. The full variable domain, its missing parts supplied by reference TRBV7-2 and TRBJ1-2, is GAGVSQSPSNKVTEKGKDVELRCDPISGHTALYWYRQSLGQGLEFLIYFQGNSAPDKSGLPSDRFSAERTGGSVSTLTIQRTQQEDSAVYLCASSASGLLGLGYTFGSGTRLTVV.

The V gene is TRBV9, the J gene TRBJ2-3; D may be TRBD1 (5 bases). The CDR3 covers 15 residues. Per germline, CDR1 SGDLS and CDR2 YYNGEE. V was shortened by 1 base and J by 0 bases, with 9 bases between the two germline ends. The CDR3 DNA reads as TGTGCCAGCAGCGTATCAGGGTGGAGCACAGATACGCAGTATTTT. The encoded protein is CASSVSGWSTDTQYF.

The chain employs TRBV10-3 and TRBJ2-7; 11 bases are a match to TRBD1. V lost 6 bases to trimming and J lost 3 bases; unmatched junction nucleotides: 4. The CDR3 contains 14 residues. Germline lookup yields CDR1 ENHRY and CDR2 SYGVKD. CDR3: CAIRGDRGNYEQYF. DNA of the CDR3: TGTGCCATCAGGGGGGACAGGGGGAACTACGAGCAGTACTTC.

The rearrangement links TRBV5-1 to TRBJ2-1, with D possibly being TRBD1 (6 bases). The CDR3 consists of 15 residues. V lost 2 bases and J lost 4, with 13 bases in between. Germline lookup yields CDR1 SGHRS and CDR2 YFSETQ. CDR3 sequence (DNA): TGCGCCAGCAGCTTCGACAGGAATTTTTACAATGAGCAGTTCTTC. As protein: CASSFDRNFYNEQFF.

This clone was found once. The V and J genes are TRBV10-3 and TRBJ1-2, with D possibly being TRBD1 (5 bases). Trimming cost V 7 bases and J 6 bases, with 18 bases left between them. The CDR3 sequence is 14 residues long. Germline CDR1 ENHRY, CDR2 SYGVKD. For the CDR3, the DNA is TGTGCCATCAACCCAGGGCCCCTCACCCATGGCTACACCTTC. Protein: CAINPGPLTHGYTF.

The chain has TRBV11-3 and TRBJ2-1; D is possibly TRBD1 (6 bases). Germline V lookup: CDR1 SGHNT, CDR2 YENEEA. The CDR3 has 16 amino acids. V lost 0 bases, J lost 4 bases, and 13 bases lay in between. CDR3 nucleotides: TGTGCCAGCAGCTTAGACCGAGGGGGTATTTACAATGAGCAGTTCTTC. It yields the protein CASSLDRGGIYNEQFF.

This clone was found once. This sequence joins TRBV5-4 and TRBJ2-1, with 9 bases fitting TRBD2. There are 15 residues in the CDR3. V dropped 2 bases and J dropped 6; count of bases not matched to a gene: 6. CDR1 and CDR2 (germline): SGHNT, YYREEE (reference sequence). The CDR3 DNA sequence: TGTGCCAGCAGCTTAGGGGGACTAGCCGTCAATGAGCAGTTCTTC. Protein sequence: CASSLGGLAVNEQFF.

This clone was recorded only once. The rearrangement uses TRBV30 and TRBJ2-7; a weak D match, TRBD1 (6 bases). This CDR3 comprises 14 residues. Germline CDR1 and CDR2: GTSNPN and SVGIG (reference sequence). V was cut by 1 base and J by 2 bases, with 12 bases left in between. As DNA, the CDR3 is TGTGCCTGGAGTGCTGGGGACAATCCCTACGAGCAGTACTTC. Translated, it gives CAWSAGDNPYEQYF.